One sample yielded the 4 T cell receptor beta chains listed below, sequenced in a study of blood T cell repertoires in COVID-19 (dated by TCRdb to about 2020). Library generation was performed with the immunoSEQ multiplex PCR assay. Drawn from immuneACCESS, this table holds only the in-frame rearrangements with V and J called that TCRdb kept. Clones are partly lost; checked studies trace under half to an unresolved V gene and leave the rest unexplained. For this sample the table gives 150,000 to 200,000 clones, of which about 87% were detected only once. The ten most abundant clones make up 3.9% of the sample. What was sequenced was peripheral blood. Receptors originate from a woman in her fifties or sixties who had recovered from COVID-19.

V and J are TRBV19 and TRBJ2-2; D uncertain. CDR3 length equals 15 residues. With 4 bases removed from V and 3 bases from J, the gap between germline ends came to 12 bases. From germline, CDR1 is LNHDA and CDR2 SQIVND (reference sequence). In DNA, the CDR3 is TGTGCCAGTAGTAACGGAGCTCCCGACACCGGGGAGCTGTTTTTT. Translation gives CASSNGAPDTGELFF.

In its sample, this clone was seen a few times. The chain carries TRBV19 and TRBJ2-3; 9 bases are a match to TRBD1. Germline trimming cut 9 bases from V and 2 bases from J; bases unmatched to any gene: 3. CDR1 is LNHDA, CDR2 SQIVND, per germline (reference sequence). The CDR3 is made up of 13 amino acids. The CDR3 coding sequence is TGTGCCAGGGACAGGGGTCACACAGATACGCAGTATTTT. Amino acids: CARDRGHTDTQYF.

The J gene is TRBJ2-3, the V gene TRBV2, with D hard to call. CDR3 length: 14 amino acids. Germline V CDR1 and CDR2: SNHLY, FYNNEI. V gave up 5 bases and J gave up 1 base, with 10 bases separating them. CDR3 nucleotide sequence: TGTGCCAGCAGTTTTGACTTGGGCACAGATACGCAGTATTTT. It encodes CASSFDLGTDTQYF.

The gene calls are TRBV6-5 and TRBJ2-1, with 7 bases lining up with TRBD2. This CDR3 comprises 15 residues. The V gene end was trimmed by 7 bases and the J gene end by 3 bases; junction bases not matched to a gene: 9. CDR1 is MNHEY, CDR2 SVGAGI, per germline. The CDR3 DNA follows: TGTGCCAGCAAGCGGCTAGCGGAATACTACAATGAGCAGTTCTTC. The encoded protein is CASKRLAEYYNEQFF.